This is a list of T cell receptor beta chains from one sample in a study of T cells in Graves' hyperthyroidism and ophthalmopathy. TCRdb ran MiXCR on the multiplex PCR reads and lists one entry per CDR3 protein. The profile shows 450,000 to 600,000 distinct CDR3 sequences, just under 20% of them singletons. Sequencing was performed on blood. These receptors all come from a man aged 35 to 55 with Graves' ophthalmopathy. Each CDR3 is given with its conserved first and last residue. D genes are given only for firm matches. Only part of the rows carry a size: once, few, many, or a class if the clone is expanded.

D	V	J	size	DNA	CDR3
TRBD1	TRBV7-9	TRBJ1-1	NA	TGTGCCAGCAGCCCAACAGGGGATGAAGCTTTCTTT	CASSPTGDEAFF
NA	TRBV10-3	TRBJ2-7	NA	TGTGCCATCAGTGAGTCGTTGGGGGGAGCCTACGAGCAGTACTTC	CAISESLGGAYEQYF
TRBD2	TRBV30	TRBJ2-5	many	TGTGCCTGGAGGAGACTAGGGACTAGCGGGGGGGGAGAGACCCAGTACTTC	CAWRRLGTSGGGETQYF
TRBD2	TRBV6-2/TRBV6-3	TRBJ2-1	NA	TGTGCCAGCAGTCCCGGACTAGCGGGGGACTCCTCCTACAATGAGCAGTTCTTC	CASSPGLAGDSSYNEQFF
NA	TRBV7-3	TRBJ2-3	many	TGTGCCAGCAGCTTAAGCGCCACAGATACGCAGTATTTT	CASSLSATDTQYF
NA	TRBV27	TRBJ2-5	few	TGTGCCAGCAACCGCGGTGGGCCCCAAGAGACCCAGTACTTC	CASNRGGPQETQYF
TRBD2	TRBV19	TRBJ2-3	few	TGTGCCACCCAGCGGGAGCGGAGCACAGATACGCAGTATTTT	CATQRERSTDTQYF
NA	TRBV10-3	TRBJ2-2	NA	TGTGCCATCAGTGAGTGGCTCGCGGGCGATAACACCGGGGAGCTGTTTTTT	CAISEWLAGDNTGELFF
TRBD2	TRBV7-9	TRBJ2-1	many	TGTGCCAGCAGCGCGGGACTAGCGGGCATCGATGAGCAGTTCTTC	CASSAGLAGIDEQFF
TRBD2	TRBV18	TRBJ2-7	few	TGTGCCAGCTCACCGATTAGCGGGGGGGCCAGGTACGAGCAGTACTTC	CASSPISGGARYEQYF
TRBD1	TRBV10-3	TRBJ1-1	NA	TGTGCCACCCGCCCCGGGACAGGGGGCGGAAGCACTGAAGCTTTCTTT	CATRPGTGGGSTEAFF
NA	TRBV6-5	TRBJ2-7	many	TGTGCCAGCAGTTACAGGGGACGACCCTACGAGCAGTACTTC	CASSYRGRPYEQYF
NA	TRBV7-9	TRBJ1-1	few	TGTGCCAGCAGCTTAGTCGCGGTGAACACTGAAGCTTTCTTT	CASSLVAVNTEAFF
NA	TRBV5-1	TRBJ1-2	NA	TGCGCCAGCAGCTTGGAGCCAGGCGCCAACTATGGCTACACCTTC	CASSLEPGANYGYTF